The rows below give T cell receptor beta chains drawn from one sample of a study of T cell responses to AZD1222 COVID-19 vaccine. TCRdb keeps only in-frame clones here, not all; method: immunoSEQ multiplex PCR. The table shows more than 90,000 clones, with 88% occurring only once. This specimen consisted of peripheral blood, obtained 28 days after the second AZD1222 dose. These receptors all stem from an adult who received the AZD1222 COVID-19 vaccine. CDR3s include the opening cysteine and the closing phenylalanine or tryptophan. A D gene is named only where the DNA matches it firmly. Size tells how often a clone was seen (once, few, many) or the class of an expanded clone, and some rows leave it out.

size: NA
J: TRBJ2-1
V: TRBV12-5
D: NA
DNA: TGTGCTAGTGGTTCCCGGGACGGATACAATGAGCAGTTCTTC
CDR3: CASGSRDGYNEQFF

size: NA
J: TRBJ1-2
V: TRBV2
D: NA
DNA: TGTGCCAGCAGTGAACAGGGCCGAGTAAACTATGGCTACACCTTC
CDR3: CASSEQGRVNYGYTF

size: once
J: TRBJ1-3
V: TRBV5-1
D: TRBD1
DNA: TGCGCCAGCAGTCAGACAGGGATTCCTGGAAACACCATATATTTT
CDR3: CASSQTGIPGNTIYF

size: NA
J: TRBJ2-7
V: TRBV3-1/TRBV3-2
D: NA
DNA: TGTGCCAGCAGCCCCTTGGGAGGTGAGCAGTACTTC
CDR3: CASSPLGGEQYF

size: NA
J: TRBJ1-2
V: TRBV2
D: NA
DNA: TGTGCCAGCAGTGAGCGGGACGGATCGATCTATGGCTACACCTTC
CDR3: CASSERDGSIYGYTF

size: NA
J: TRBJ2-7
V: TRBV2
D: TRBD1
DNA: TGTGCCAGCGGGACAGGGGCTAGCTACGAGCAGTACTTC
CDR3: CASGTGASYEQYF

size: NA
J: TRBJ1-5
V: TRBV18
D: NA
DNA: TGTGCCAGCTCACCAACGGATGAGGGCAATCAGCCCCAGCATTTT
CDR3: CASSPTDEGNQPQHF

size: NA
J: TRBJ1-1
V: TRBV6-5
D: NA
DNA: TGTGCCAGCAGTCCGGGGGGCCACACTGAAGCTTTCTTT
CDR3: CASSPGGHTEAFF

size: once
J: TRBJ2-7
V: TRBV15
D: NA
DNA: TGTGCCACCAGCAAGATGTATGCCGGACAGTTACTCTACGAGCAGTACTTC
CDR3: CATSKMYAGQLLYEQYF

size: once
J: TRBJ2-3
V: TRBV7-9
D: TRBD2
DNA: TGTGCCAGCAGCCGGACTAGCGGAGGCACAGATACGCAGTATTTT
CDR3: CASSRTSGGTDTQYF

size: once
J: TRBJ2-5
V: TRBV28
D: NA
DNA: TGTGCCAGCAGTTCACAGGTGTACCAAGAGACCCAGTACTTC
CDR3: CASSSQVYQETQYF